These 6 T cell receptor beta chains were all obtained from the same sample, sequenced in a study of metastatic and nonmetastatic thyroid tumors. Treatment of any kind had been given to no patient before thyroid surgery. TCRdb redid the clone calls on the PCR reads using MiXCR. The data contain roughly 30,000 clones, roughly a sixth of them singletons. The sequenced sample consisted of blood. These TCRs come from a female donor with papillary thyroid cancer or a benign thyroid nodule (not recorded which). Some clones in this sample may be carry-over from other donors' samples.

This clone was observed many times. V and J are TRBV20-1 and TRBJ2-3, with 9 bases identical to TRBD2. The V segment lost 3 bases and the J segment 0 bases; nucleotides outside the gene matches: 7. Germline V lookup: CDR1 DFQATT, CDR2 SNEGSKA (reference sequence). CDR3 length: 16 residues. CDR3 residues: CSASASGASSTDTQYF. DNA of the CDR3: TGCAGTGCTAGCGCTAGCGGGGCCTCTAGCACAGATACGCAGTATTTT.

The table lists this clone with many counts. The gene calls are TRBV5-5 and TRBJ2-7; D ambiguous. Looked up from germline, CDR1 is SGHKS and CDR2 is YYEKEE (reference sequence). The CDR3 extends over 14 amino acids. The V gene lost 2 bases and the J gene lost 0 bases, with 9 bases spanning the gap. CDR3 coding DNA: TGTGCCAGCAGCTTAAGCCCGAACTCCTACGAGCAGTACTTC. Translated, it gives CASSLSPNSYEQYF. Combining the CDR3 with reference TRBV5-5 and TRBJ2-7 gives the whole variable domain DAGVTQSPTHLIKTRGQQVTLRCSPISGHKSVSWYQQVLGQGPQFIFQYYEKEERGRGNFPDRFSARQFPNYSSELNVNALLLGDSALYLCASSLSPNSYEQYFGPGTRLTVT.

The genes are TRBV11-2 and TRBJ2-7; possible D gene TRBD1, 6 bases. The CDR3 has 15 amino acids. The ends were cut back, 1 base at V and 1 base at J, with 11 bases in the middle. Looked up from germline, CDR1 is SGHAT and CDR2 is FQNNGV. The CDR3 here is CASSLVGGASYEQYF. CDR3 nucleotides: TGTGCCAGCAGCTTAGTAGGGGGAGCTTCCTACGAGCAGTACTTC.

Here the CDR3 reads CATSISGLAGELFF. The CDR3 coding sequence is TGTGCCACCAGCATTTCGGGCCTGGCCGGGGAGCTGTTTTTT. The chain links TRBV12-3 or TRBV12-4 to TRBJ2-2; no definite D call. The CDR3 runs 14 residues. The V end was cut by 10 bases, the J end by 6 bases, with 18 bases between.

This clone has ten or more counts. This sequence joins TRBV10-2 and TRBJ2-1, with D possibly being TRBD2 (6 bases). CDR3 length equals 12 residues. Germline assignment: CDR1 WSHSY and CDR2 SAAADI. V was trimmed by 3 bases and J by 10 bases, leaving 10 bases between them. CDR3 DNA: TGCGCCAGCAGTGACCGGGGGAAGGAGCAGTTCTTC. Its protein is CASSDRGKEQFF.

This clone was counted many times. CDR3 region: CASSPRDRGLYEQYF. The CDR3 DNA is TGTGCCAGCAGCCCCCGGGACAGGGGGCTCTACGAGCAGTACTTC. The chain joins TRBV5-5 to TRBJ2-7, with 12 bases identical to TRBD1. The CDR3 length is 15 residues. Germline CDR1 SGHKS, CDR2 YYEKEE (reference sequence). V shed 4 bases, J shed 3 bases, and the junction held 5 bases outside the gene matches. The full variable domain, in which reference TRBV5-5 and TRBJ2-7 provide the parts outside the CDR3, is DAGVTQSPTHLIKTRGQQVTLRCSPISGHKSVSWYQQVLGQGPQFIFQYYEKEERGRGNFPDRFSARQFPNYSSELNVNALLLGDSALYLCASSPRDRGLYEQYFGPGTRLTVT.